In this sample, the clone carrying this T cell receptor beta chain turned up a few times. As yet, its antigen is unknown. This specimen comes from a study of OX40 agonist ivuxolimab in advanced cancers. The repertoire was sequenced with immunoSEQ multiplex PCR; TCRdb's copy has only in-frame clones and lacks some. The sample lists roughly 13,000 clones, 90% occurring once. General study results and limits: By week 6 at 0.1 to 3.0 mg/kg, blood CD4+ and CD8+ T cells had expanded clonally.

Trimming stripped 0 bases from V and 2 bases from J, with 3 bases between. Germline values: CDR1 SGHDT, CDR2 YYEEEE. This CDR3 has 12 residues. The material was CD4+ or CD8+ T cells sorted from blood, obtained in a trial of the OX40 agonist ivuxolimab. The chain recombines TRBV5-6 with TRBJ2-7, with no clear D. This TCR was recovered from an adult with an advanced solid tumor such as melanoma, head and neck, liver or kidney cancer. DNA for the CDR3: TGTGCCAGCAGCTTGGGGGCCTACGAGCAGTACTTC. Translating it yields CASSLGAYEQYF. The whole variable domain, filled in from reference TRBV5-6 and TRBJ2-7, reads DAGVTQSPTHLIKTRGQQVTLRCSPKSGHDTVSWYQQALGQGPQFIFQYYEEEERQRGNFPDRFSGHQFPNYSSELNVNALLLGDSALYLCASSLGAYEQYFGPGTRLTVT.